This T cell receptor (beta chain) was identified in a study of T cells after yellow fever vaccination. Turning to the study itself: Low-cell-number fractions were prepared with SMART-Seq v4 Ultra Low Input.

UMIs were added to TCR cDNA along with a universal primer site when it was made by 5'RACE template switching. Using its own MiXCR run on the 5' RACE reads, TCRdb lists one record per CDR3 protein. This sample has 310,000 or so distinct CDR3 sequences, with around 6.8% found just once. The germline gives CDR1 SGHRS, CDR2 YFSETQ. Trimming left V 0 bases short and J 4 bases short, with 13 bases between. The CDR3 contains 15 residues. This clonotype was observed a handful of times. Its antigen is still unknown. General study findings and limits: Clonotypes appearing in both CD4 and CD8 compartments existed, and their share was small. Abundant clonotypes from the bulk population could have been carried over as contaminants into FACS-sorted repertoires.

This TCR came from a man between 18 and 29 years old who received the YFV17D yellow fever vaccine. The chain recombines TRBV5-1 with TRBJ1-2, with D tentatively TRBD1 (5 bases). Sequencing was performed on PBMCs, taken roughly 46 days after the first yellow fever vaccination. CDR3 loop: CASSLVTGPIYGYTF. In DNA form, the CDR3 reads TGCGCCAGCAGCTTGGTAACAGGACCGATCTATGGCTACACCTTC. The variable domain in full, completed from reference TRBV5-1 and TRBJ1-2, reads KAGVTQTPRYLIKTRGQQVTLSCSPISGHRSVSWYQQTPGQGLQFLFEYFSETQRNKGNFPGRFSGRQFSNSRSEMNVSTLELGDSALYLCASSLVTGPIYGYTFGSGTRLTVV.